The clone carrying this T cell receptor (beta chain) was seen only a few times. TCRdb fed the 5' RACE reads into MiXCR, producing one record per CDR3 protein. The table includes fewer than 35,000 distinct CDR3 sequences, about 30% detected once. This entry belongs to a study of CD8 T cells in ankylosing spondylitis. Germline V CDR1 and CDR2: SGHVT, SQSDAQ. The CDR3 loop spans 16 amino acids. Trimming removed 5 bases from V and 4 bases from J; junction bases left unmatched: 11. The source of this sequence is a male donor with ankylosing spondylitis. The chain combines TRBV7-4 with TRBJ2-5, with 9 bases matching TRBD1. The sequenced material came from synovial fluid, either unsorted or a sorted T cell fraction (not recorded which). CDR3 loop: CASSPTGQGVRETQYF. In DNA form, the CDR3 reads TGTGCCAGCAGCCCAACGGGACAGGGCGTCCGAGAGACCCAGTACTTC.